This T cell receptor beta chain was profiled in a study of shared clonotypes between healthy human individuals. The ends were cut back, 2 bases at V and 2 bases at J, with 12 bases in the middle. Germline values: CDR1 SGHNT, CDR2 YENEEA. There are 15 residues in the CDR3. This clone was observed once. Its target is unknown. Findings of the study overall: Naive subsets typically showed greater estimated richness than memory subsets. Non-shared clonotypes showed lower generation probabilities than clonotypes common to all four donors. Few donors limited the genetic and exposure-history diversity represented.

Around 32,000 T cell genomes, or about 200 ng DNA, went into the sorted-subset replicate PCRs. The table came from immunoSEQ multiplex PCR; TCRdb's copy has only in-frame clones and leaves some out. The sample contains approximately 2,300,000 clones, 92% of which appear only once. The genes are TRBV11-3 and TRBJ2-5, with no clear D. The sample consisted of naive CD4+ T cells from PBMCs. Subset of the sample: CD45RA+ positively selected. The TCR originated in a man between 18 and 35 years old in good health. Some clones in this sample may be carry-over from other donors' samples. CDR3 protein: CASSLRSTSQETQYF. The CDR3 DNA reads as TGTGCCAGCAGCTTAAGGTCGACCTCTCAAGAGACCCAGTACTTC.